The 10 T cell receptor beta chains given below trace back to one sample, sequenced in a study of blood T cell repertoires in COVID-19. Profiled with immunoSEQ multiplex PCR; TCRdb holds only in-frame clones, not every one. This table holds some 250,000 clones, roughly 90% found once. The source material was peripheral blood. The source of these receptors is a man in his 60s who had recovered from COVID-19.

V and J are TRBV5-6 and TRBJ2-6, with D perhaps matching TRBD1 (5 bases). The CDR3 length is 16 residues. Trimming took off 2 bases at V and 4 bases at J, with 13 bases between the two ends. Germline-derived CDR1 and CDR2 are SGHDT and YYEEEE. Here the CDR3 reads CASSFRQYSGANVLTF. The CDR3 region has the DNA TGTGCCAGCAGCTTTCGACAGTATTCCGGGGCCAACGTCCTGACTTTC.

The V and J genes are TRBV24-1 and TRBJ2-3, with D unresolved. The CDR3 runs 13 residues. The V gene's germline CDR1 is KGHDR and CDR2 SFDVKD. V lost 8 bases and J 0 bases, leaving 8 bases between the germline ends. CDR3 sequence reads: CATTRTSTDTQYF. The CDR3 nucleotides are TGTGCCACCACCCGTACTAGCACAGATACGCAGTATTTT.

The V gene is TRBV7-9, the J gene TRBJ1-1, with D maybe TRBD1 (5 bases). V lost 6 bases to trimming and J lost 8 bases, with 13 bases between them. Looked up from germline, CDR1 is SEHNR and CDR2 is FQNEAQ (reference sequence). The CDR3 loop spans 12 amino acids. The CDR3 sequence: CASRYWGVEAFF. As DNA, the CDR3 is TGTGCCAGCAGGTACTGGGGGGTAGAAGCTTTCTTT.

The chain joins TRBV7-2 to TRBJ2-3; 13 bases agree with TRBD2. CDR1 and CDR2 (germline): SGHTA, FQGNSA. The ends lost 6 bases at V and 5 bases at J; junction bases unmatched: 5. CDR3 length: 15 amino acids. The CDR3 DNA follows: TGTGCCAGCAGACTAGCGGGGGGGCGCGTAGATACGCAGTATTTT. This gives the protein CASRLAGGRVDTQYF.

The count of this clone is one. The genes are TRBV5-5 and TRBJ1-1; 9 bases map to TRBD1. The ends lost 1 base at V and 7 bases at J; junction bases unmatched: 5. There are 14 residues in the CDR3. From germline, CDR1 is SGHKS and CDR2 YYEKEE (reference sequence). CDR3 sequence reads: CASSLPGTGREAFF. CDR3 coding DNA: TGTGCCAGCAGCTTGCCCGGGACAGGGCGTGAAGCTTTCTTT.

The genes are TRBV7-2 and TRBJ1-1, with no clear D. The CDR3 totals 14 residues. The V end lost 1 base, the J end lost 11 bases, and 17 bases lay between the germline ends. Germline V gene data show CDR1 as SGHTA and CDR2 as FQGNSA. The CDR3 protein is CASSLDGSLIGAFF. In DNA, the CDR3 is TGTGCCAGCAGCTTAGACGGGTCTCTTATTGGGGCTTTCTTT.

This clone was counted between two and nine times. The chain joins TRBV5-1 to TRBJ1-5; 11 bases fit TRBD1. J gave up 6 bases and V 4 bases, and 3 bases lay outside the gene matches. Germline CDR1 and CDR2: SGHRS and YFSETQ. CDR3 length: 14 residues. This chain's CDR3 is CASSVGTGGQPQHF. CDR3 bases: TGCGCCAGCAGCGTCGGGACAGGGGGTCAGCCCCAGCATTTT.

J is TRBJ1-2 and V is TRBV5-6; D remains ambiguous. Germline values: CDR1 SGHDT, CDR2 YYEEEE. V was shortened by 4 bases and J by 0 bases, with 16 bases between the two germline ends. CDR3 length: 16 residues. The CDR3: CASSTKYWRSNYGYTF. The CDR3, as DNA: TGTGCCAGCAGCACCAAGTATTGGAGATCTAACTATGGCTACACCTTC. Variable domain in full (rest from reference TRBV5-6 and TRBJ1-2): DAGVTQSPTHLIKTRGQQVTLRCSPKSGHDTVSWYQQALGQGPQFIFQYYEEEERQRGNFPDRFSGHQFPNYSSELNVNALLLGDSALYLCASSTKYWRSNYGYTFGSGTRLTVV.

The chain links TRBV29-1 to TRBJ1-2; D gene ambiguous. The length of the CDR3 is 12 residues. V lost 7 bases, J lost 3 bases, and 12 bases lay in between. Germline assignment: CDR1 SQVTM and CDR2 ANQGSEA. The CDR3 loop reads CSASPGDYGYTF. As DNA, the CDR3 is TGCAGCGCTAGCCCCGGGGACTATGGCTACACCTTC.

J is TRBJ2-7 and V is TRBV28; TRBD1 matches 12 bases. Germline-derived CDR1 and CDR2 are MDHEN and SYDVKM. The CDR3 extends over 15 amino acids. J was trimmed by 6 bases and V by 6 bases; bases with no gene match: 9. The CDR3 region is CASSSSGTGGLEQYF. CDR3 bases: TGTGCCAGCAGCTCGAGCGGGACAGGGGGCCTCGAGCAGTACTTC.